This TCR beta chain originates from a study of identical twins (dated by TCRdb to about 2016). For context, the study as a whole: To test whether fetal clonotypes persist, this study deep-sequenced TCR alpha and beta repertoires from monozygotic twins, from unrelated adults of various ages, and from cord blood. Replicate twin experiments were performed at different times using different library preparation protocols to rule out contamination. General conclusions and limits of the study: Abundant cord blood beta clonotypes carried fewer insertions; young adult naive repertoires showed a weaker similar trend, while memory repertoires showed none. Recombination models systematically underestimated out-of-frame TCR alpha sharing in monozygotic twins but agreed with sharing between unrelated individuals. Conclusions relied on cross-sectional statistical analysis, since the same donors could not be followed over many years. In beta out-of-frame sequences, excess twin sharing was weaker, because having fewer shared sequences lowered the signal-to-noise ratio. Compared with coincidental sharing between unrelated individuals, out-of-frame TCR alpha sequences shared between twins showed an excess of sequences with low generation probability. Invariant T cells such as MAIT and iNKT could partly confound zero-insertion analyses, although diverse VJ usage argued against such confounding for most clonotypes.

Library method: 5' RACE. TCRdb shows the sequencer as Illumina HiSeq 2000. A universal primer binding site was introduced by template switching, and a unique molecular identifier was present in the final cDNA, enabling accurate counting of TCR cDNA molecules. Specific primers in the conserved constant-segment region were used to synthesize first-strand cDNA for TCR alpha and beta chains. To control for contamination, each cDNA library was double barcoded with a SMART-Mk sample barcode plus Illumina barcodes. TruSeq adapter sequences and Illumina sample barcodes were added in two successive PCR steps. Sequencing of the TCR alpha and beta cDNA libraries was done on the Illumina HiSeq platform using custom primers. Per the original workflow: MiGEC processed the raw reads to extract unique molecular identifiers, while MiXCR was used to determine the CDR3 positions. Recombination models were inferred per individual with the repgenHMM and IGoR tools using an EM algorithm. The tcR package in R was used for shared clonotype analysis, with sharing normalized by the product of cloneset sizes. To study raw recombination free of thymic and clonal selection effects, out-of-frame nonproductive sequences were analyzed. The public reads were run again by TCRdb, first through fastp at Q25 and then through MiXCR, and only productive beta chains were kept. Merged by CDR3 protein, the rows form single entries marked with the most common genes and DNA. The V and J calls here are based on TCRdb, not the publication. The sample table holds around 1.7 million distinct CDR3 sequences, of which around 33% were seen once. Together, the top ten hold roughly 0.3% of the sample.

As for this clonotype: There is no known antigen for this receptor. An end of the junction does not agree with germline; a read error may underlie this.

All donors were healthy Caucasians. The CDR3 starts with the cysteine, ends with the phenylalanine, and has 15 residues. Only CDR3 DNA is held: 45 bases, read in frame from base 1. Looking up the germline V gene yields CDR1 LGHNA and CDR2 YNFKEQ. The sample comprised cord blood. This TCR was sampled from a newborn girl in good health. The V and J segments used are TRBV4-2 and TRBJ2-7; TRBD2 aligns with 12 central bases. CDR3 protein: CASRQGTSGLTEQYF. In nucleotide form, the sequence is TGTGCCAGCAGACAAGGGACTAGCGGGTTGACTGAGCAGTACTTC.